This TCR beta chain is drawn from a study of breast tumors, draining lymph nodes, adjacent tissues. The lymph nodes were axillary draining lymph nodes from breast cancer patients. Turning to this clonotype: Its target is unknown.

V lost 4 bases and J 4 bases, leaving 8 bases between the germline ends. This CDR3 comprises 14 residues. The germline V gene has CDR1 SEHNR and CDR2 FQNEAQ (reference sequence). TCRdb used MiXCR to reprocess the multiplex PCR reads, holding one entry per CDR3 protein. The table records approximately 230,000 distinct CDR3 sequences, about 34% of them present only once. Study results and caveats: Luminal-like breast cancer showed significantly greater tumor-nontumor repertoire similarity than basal-like breast cancer did. Tumors had less TCR diversity than lymph nodes, more than nontumor tissue.

Material for sequencing was axillary lymph node tissue. The sequence was collected from a female donor with breast cancer. Some clones in this sample may be carry-over from other donors' samples. This chain connects TRBV7-9 to TRBJ2-6, with D unresolved. The CDR3 sequence is CASSSGGGANVLTF. CDR3 sequence (DNA): TGTGCCAGCAGCTCAGGTGGCGGGGCCAACGTCCTGACTTTC.